This T cell receptor (beta chain) was sequenced in a study of cytotoxic CD8 clonotypes in ibrutinib-treated CLL. The CDR3 loop spans 13 amino acids. V dropped 6 bases and J dropped 5 bases, with 13 bases sitting between them. Germline loops: CDR1 MNHNS, CDR2 SASEGT. Method: immunoSEQ multiplex PCR; TCRdb's copy keeps in-frame clones and lacks some. The sample holds about 68,000 clones; about two thirds are singletons and the top ten take roughly 6%. The gene calls are TRBV6-1 and TRBJ1-1; maybe TRBD1 (5 bases). The TCR originated in a human donor with chronic lymphocytic leukemia. The sample was PBMCs, taken after 12 months of ibrutinib treatment. The CDR3 bases are TGTGCCAGCAGACTAGAGTGGGGGACTGAAGCTTTCTTT. Translating gives CASRLEWGTEAFF.